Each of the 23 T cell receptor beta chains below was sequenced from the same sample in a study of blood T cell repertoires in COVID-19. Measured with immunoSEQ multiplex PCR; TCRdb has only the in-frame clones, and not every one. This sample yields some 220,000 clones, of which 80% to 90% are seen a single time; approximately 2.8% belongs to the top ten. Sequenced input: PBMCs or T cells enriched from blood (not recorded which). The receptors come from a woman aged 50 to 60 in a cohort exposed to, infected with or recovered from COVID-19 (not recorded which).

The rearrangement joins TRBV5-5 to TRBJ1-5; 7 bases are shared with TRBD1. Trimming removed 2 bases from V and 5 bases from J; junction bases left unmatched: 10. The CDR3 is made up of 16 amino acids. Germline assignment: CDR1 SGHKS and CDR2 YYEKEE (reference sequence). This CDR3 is CASSLGGQVRDQPQHF. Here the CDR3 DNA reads TGTGCCAGCAGCTTAGGAGGACAGGTGCGGGATCAGCCCCAGCATTTT. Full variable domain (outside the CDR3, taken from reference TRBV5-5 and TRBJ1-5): DAGVTQSPTHLIKTRGQQVTLRCSPISGHKSVSWYQQVLGQGPQFIFQYYEKEERGRGNFPDRFSARQFPNYSSELNVNALLLGDSALYLCASSLGGQVRDQPQHFGDGTRLSIL.

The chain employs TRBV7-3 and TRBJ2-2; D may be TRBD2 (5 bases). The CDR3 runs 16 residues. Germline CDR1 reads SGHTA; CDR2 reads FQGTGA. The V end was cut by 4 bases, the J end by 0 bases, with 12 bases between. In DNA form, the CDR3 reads TGTGCCAGCAGCTCCAGAGGCGGGTCGAACACCGGGGAGCTGTTTTTT. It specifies CASSSRGGSNTGELFF.

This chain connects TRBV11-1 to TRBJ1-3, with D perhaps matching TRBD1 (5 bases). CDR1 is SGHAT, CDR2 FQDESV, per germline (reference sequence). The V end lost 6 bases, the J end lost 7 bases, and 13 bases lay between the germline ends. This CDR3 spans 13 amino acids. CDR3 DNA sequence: TGTGCCAGCAGTTTTGACAGACGGAACACCATATATTTT. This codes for CASSFDRRNTIYF.

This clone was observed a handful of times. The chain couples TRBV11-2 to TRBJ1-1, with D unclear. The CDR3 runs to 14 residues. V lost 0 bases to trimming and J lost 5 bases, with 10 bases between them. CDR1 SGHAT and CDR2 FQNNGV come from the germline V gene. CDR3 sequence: CASSLEIGGTEAFF. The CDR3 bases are TGTGCCAGCAGCTTAGAGATTGGCGGTACTGAAGCTTTCTTT.

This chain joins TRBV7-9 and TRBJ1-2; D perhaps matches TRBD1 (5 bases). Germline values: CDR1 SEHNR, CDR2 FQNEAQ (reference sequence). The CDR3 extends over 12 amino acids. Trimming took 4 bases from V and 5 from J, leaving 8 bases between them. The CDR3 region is CASSSGTYGYTF. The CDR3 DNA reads TGTGCCAGCAGCTCCGGGACTTATGGCTACACCTTC.

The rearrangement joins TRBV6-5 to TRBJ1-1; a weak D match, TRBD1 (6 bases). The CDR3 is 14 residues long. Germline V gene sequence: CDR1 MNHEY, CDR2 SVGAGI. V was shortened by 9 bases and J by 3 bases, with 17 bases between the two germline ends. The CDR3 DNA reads TGTGCCAGTTTAAGTAGGGGGATGCACACTGAAGCTTTCTTT. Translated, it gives CASLSRGMHTEAFF.

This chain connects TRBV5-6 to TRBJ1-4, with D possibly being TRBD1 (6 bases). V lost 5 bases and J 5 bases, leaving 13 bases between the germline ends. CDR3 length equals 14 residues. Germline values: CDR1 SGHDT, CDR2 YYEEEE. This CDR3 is CASSNGQKNEKLFF. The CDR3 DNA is TGTGCCAGCAGTAATGGACAGAAAAATGAAAAACTGTTTTTT.

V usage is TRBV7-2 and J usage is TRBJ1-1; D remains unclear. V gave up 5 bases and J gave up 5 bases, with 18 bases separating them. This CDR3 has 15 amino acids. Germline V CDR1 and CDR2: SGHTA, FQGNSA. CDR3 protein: CASSAFPRGRTEAFF. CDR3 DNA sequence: TGTGCCAGCAGCGCATTCCCCCGGGGAAGGACTGAAGCTTTCTTT.

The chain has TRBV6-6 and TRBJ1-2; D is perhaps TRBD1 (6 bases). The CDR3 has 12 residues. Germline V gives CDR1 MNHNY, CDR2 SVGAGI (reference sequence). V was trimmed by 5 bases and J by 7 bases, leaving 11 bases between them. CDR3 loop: CASSRDISGYTF. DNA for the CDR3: TGTGCCAGCAGTCGGGACATCAGTGGCTACACCTTC.

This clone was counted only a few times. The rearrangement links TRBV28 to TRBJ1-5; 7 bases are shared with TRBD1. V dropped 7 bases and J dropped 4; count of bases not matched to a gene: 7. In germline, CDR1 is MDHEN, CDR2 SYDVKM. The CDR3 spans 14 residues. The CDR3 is CASTYRGWNQPQHF. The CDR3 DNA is TGTGCCAGCACCTACAGGGGCTGGAATCAGCCCCAGCATTTT.

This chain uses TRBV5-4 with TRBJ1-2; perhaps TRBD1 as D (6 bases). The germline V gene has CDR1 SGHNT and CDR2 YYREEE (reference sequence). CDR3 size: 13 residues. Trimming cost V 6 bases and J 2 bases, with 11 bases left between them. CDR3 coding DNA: TGTGCCAGCACAAGTACAGGGAACTATGGCTACACCTTC. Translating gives CASTSTGNYGYTF.

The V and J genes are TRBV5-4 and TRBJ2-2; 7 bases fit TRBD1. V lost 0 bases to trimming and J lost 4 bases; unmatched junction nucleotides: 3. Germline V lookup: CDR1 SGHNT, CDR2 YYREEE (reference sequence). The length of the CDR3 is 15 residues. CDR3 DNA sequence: TGTGCCAGCAGCTTGGTAGGGACAGCCACCGGGGAGCTGTTTTTT. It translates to CASSLVGTATGELFF.

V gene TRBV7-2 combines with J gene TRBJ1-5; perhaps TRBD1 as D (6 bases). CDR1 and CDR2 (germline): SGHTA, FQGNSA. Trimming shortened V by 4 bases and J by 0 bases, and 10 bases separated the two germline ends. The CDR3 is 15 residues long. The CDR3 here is CASSSGQYSNQPQHF. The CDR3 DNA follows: TGTGCCAGCAGCTCAGGACAGTATAGCAATCAGCCCCAGCATTTT.

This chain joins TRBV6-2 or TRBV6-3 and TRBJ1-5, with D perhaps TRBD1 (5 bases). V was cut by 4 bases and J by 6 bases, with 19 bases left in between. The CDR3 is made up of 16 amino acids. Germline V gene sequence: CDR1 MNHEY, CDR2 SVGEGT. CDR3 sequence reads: CASSSQVIVRGQPQHF. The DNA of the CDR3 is TGTGCCAGCAGTTCCCAAGTTATCGTAAGGGGTCAGCCCCAGCATTTT.

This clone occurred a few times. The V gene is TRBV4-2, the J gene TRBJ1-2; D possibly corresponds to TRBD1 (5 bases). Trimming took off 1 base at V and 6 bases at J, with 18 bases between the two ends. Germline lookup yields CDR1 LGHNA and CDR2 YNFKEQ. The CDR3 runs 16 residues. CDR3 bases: TGTGCCAGCAGCCAAGTTGCGGCAGGGCGAGGAAATGGCTACACCTTC. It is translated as CASSQVAAGRGNGYTF.

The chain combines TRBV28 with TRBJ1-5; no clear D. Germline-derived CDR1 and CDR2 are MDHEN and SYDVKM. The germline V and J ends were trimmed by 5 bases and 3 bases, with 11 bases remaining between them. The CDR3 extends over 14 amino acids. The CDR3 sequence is CASSIPRDNQPQHF. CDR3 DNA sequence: TGTGCCAGCAGTATCCCTCGGGACAATCAGCCCCAGCATTTT.

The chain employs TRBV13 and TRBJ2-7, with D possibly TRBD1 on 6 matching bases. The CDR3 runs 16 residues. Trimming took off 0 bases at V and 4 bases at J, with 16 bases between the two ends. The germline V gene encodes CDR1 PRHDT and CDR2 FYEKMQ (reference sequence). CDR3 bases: TGTGCCAGCAGCTTAGGCGGTCCCGGACAGTCTTACGAGCAGTACTTC. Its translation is CASSLGGPGQSYEQYF.

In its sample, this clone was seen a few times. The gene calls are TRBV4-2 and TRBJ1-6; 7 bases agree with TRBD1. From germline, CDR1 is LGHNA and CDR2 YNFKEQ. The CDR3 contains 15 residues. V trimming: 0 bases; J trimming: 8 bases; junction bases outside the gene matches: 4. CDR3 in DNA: TGTGCCAGCAGCCAAGATGGGACAGCCGATTCACCCCTCCACTTT. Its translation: CASSQDGTADSPLHF.

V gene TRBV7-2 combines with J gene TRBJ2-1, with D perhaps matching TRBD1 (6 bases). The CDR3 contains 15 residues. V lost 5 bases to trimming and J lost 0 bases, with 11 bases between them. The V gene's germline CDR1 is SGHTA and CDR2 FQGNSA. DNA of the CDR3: TGTGCCAGCAGCCCCCGGGACAACTCCTACAATGAGCAGTTCTTC. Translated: CASSPRDNSYNEQFF.

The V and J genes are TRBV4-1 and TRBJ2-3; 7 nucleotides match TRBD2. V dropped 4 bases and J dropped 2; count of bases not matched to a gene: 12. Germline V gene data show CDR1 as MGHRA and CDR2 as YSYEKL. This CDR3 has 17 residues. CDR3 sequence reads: CASSRSLLAAYTDTQYF. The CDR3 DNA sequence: TGCGCCAGCAGCCGCTCTCTCCTAGCGGCCTACACAGATACGCAGTATTTT.

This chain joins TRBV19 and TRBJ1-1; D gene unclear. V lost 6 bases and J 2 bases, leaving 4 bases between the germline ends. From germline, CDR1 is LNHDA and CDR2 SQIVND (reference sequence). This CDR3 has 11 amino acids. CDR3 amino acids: CASSLNTEAFF. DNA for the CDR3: TGTGCCAGTAGCCTTAACACTGAAGCTTTCTTT.

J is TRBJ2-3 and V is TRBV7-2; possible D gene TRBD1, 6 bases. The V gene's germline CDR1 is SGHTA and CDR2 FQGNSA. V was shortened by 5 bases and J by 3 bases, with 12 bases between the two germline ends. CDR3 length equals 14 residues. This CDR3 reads CASSPGTFTDTQYF. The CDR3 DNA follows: TGTGCCAGCAGCCCCGGGACATTTACAGATACGCAGTATTTT.

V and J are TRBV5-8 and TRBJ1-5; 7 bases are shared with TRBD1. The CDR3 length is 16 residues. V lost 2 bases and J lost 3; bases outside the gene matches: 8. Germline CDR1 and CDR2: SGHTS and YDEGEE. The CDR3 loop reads CASSFRQGWTNQPQHF. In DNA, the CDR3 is TGTGCCAGCAGCTTTCGACAGGGCTGGACCAATCAGCCCCAGCATTTT. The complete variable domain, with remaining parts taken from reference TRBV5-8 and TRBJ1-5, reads EAGVTQSPTHLIKTRGQQATLRCSPISGHTSVYWYQQALGLGLQFLLWYDEGEERNRGNFPPRFSGRQFPNYSSELNVNALELEDSALYLCASSFRQGWTNQPQHFGDGTRLSIL.